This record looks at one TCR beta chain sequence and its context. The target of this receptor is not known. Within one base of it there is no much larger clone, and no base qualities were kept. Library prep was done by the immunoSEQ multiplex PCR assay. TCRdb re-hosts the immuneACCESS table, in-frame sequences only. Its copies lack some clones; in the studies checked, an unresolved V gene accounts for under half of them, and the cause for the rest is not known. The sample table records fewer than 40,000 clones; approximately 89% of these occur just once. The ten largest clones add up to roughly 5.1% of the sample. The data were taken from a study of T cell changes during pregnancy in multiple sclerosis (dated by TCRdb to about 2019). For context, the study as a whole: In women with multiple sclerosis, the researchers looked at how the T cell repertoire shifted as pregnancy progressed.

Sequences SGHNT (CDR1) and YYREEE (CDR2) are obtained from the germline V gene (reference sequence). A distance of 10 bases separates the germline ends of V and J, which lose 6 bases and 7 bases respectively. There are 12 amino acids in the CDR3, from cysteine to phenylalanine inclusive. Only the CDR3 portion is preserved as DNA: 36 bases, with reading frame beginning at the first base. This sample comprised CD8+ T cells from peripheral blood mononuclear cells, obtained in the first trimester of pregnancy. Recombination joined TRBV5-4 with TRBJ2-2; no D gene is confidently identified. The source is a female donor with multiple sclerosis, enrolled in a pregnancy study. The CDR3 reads CASTLGGGELFF. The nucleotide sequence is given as TGTGCCAGCACCCTAGGTGGCGGGGAGCTGTTTTTT. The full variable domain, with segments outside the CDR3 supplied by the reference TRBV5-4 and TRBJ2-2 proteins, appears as ETGVTQSPTHLIKTRGQQVTLRCSSQSGHNTVSWYQQALGQGPQFIFQYYREEENGRGNFPPRFSGLQFPNYSSELNVNALELDDSALYLCASTLGGGELFFGEGSRLTVL.